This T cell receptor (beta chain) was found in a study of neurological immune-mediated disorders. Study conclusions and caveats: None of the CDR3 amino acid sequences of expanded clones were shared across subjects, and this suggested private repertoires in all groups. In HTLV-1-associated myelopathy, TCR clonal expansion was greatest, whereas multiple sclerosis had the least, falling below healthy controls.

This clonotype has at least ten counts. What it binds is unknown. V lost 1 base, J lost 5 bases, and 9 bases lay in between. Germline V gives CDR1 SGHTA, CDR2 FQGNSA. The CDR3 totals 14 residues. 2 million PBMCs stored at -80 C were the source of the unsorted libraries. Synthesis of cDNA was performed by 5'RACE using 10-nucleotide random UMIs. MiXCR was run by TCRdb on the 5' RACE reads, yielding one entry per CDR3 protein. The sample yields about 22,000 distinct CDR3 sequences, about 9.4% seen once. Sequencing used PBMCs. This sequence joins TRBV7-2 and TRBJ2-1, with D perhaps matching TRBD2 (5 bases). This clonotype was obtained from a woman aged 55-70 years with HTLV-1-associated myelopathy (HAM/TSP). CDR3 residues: CASSLVVGDNEQFF. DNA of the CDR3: TGTGCCAGCAGCTTAGTCGTCGGGGACAATGAGCAGTTCTTC.